This T cell receptor beta chain originates from a study of blood T cell repertoires in COVID-19. For the study at large: Acute and convalescent COVID-19 specimens originated in the United States, Italy and Spain. The analysed material was cDNA or gDNA that came from T cells, B-cell-depleted T cells, or PBMCs.

V was shortened by 6 bases and J by 4 bases, with 21 bases between the two germline ends. The CDR3 has 16 residues. The V gene's germline CDR1 is MNHEY and CDR2 SVGEGT. Per the study methods: Cell counts per sample came from amplifying reference gene primers. Libraries were prepared by immunoSEQ multiplex PCR; TCRdb keeps only in-frame clonotypes and omits some of them. V, J and clone size are taken as reported in that table, and D and trimming were inferred from the DNA itself. The sample shows about 20,000 clones, less than 95% of them seen only once. Specimen: peripheral blood. The origin of this receptor is a human donor in a cohort sampled during active COVID-19. The rearrangement joins TRBV6-2 or TRBV6-3 to TRBJ1-1; D is ambiguous. The CDR3, as DNA: TGTGCCAGCAGACCTCGGCTCGGTGCCGCGGGCACTGAAGCTTTCTTT. This gives the protein CASRPRLGAAGTEAFF.